A selection of T cell receptor beta chains follows, all from one sample in a study of CD8 T cells in Susac syndrome. TCRdb passed the immunoSEQ multiplex PCR reads through MiXCR, listing each CDR3 protein once. The profile covers about 160,000 distinct CDR3 sequences, with about 91% appearing a single time and approximately 0.075% taken by the ten largest. The sample taken for sequencing was CD4+ T cells from PBMCs. The receptors come from a human donor in good health. Both conserved end residues are part of each CDR3. D genes are given only for firm matches. Clone size is not always given. Where it is, it says once, few, many or a class for expanded clones.

clone size,J gene,D gene,V gene,CDR3 DNA,CDR3 protein
.,TRBJ1-3,.,TRBV19,TGTGCCAGTACTGGACGAGGAGGGTTTAGGGGAAACACCATATATTTT,CASTGRGGFRGNTIYF
.,TRBJ2-2,.,TRBV5-1,TGCGCCAGCAGCTTGGGGGGACTGAACACCGGGGAGCTGTTTTTT,CASSLGGLNTGELFF
.,TRBJ1-1,.,TRBV11-3,TGTGCCAGCAGCTTAGGAGGGGCCACAGGAGGTGGCACTGAAGCTTTCTTT,CASSLGGATGGGTEAFF
.,TRBJ2-7,TRBD1,TRBV18,TGTGCCAGCTCACGTAAGGACAGGGGATTCTACGAGCAGTACTTC,CASSRKDRGFYEQYF
.,TRBJ2-5,TRBD2,TRBV20-1,TGCAGTGCAACCGCCCGCCCAGCGGGATTAGGAGAGACCCAGTACTTC,CSATARPAGLGETQYF
.,TRBJ2-4,.,TRBV6-2/TRBV6-3,TGTGCCAGCAGTACACACGGTGGAGCCAAAAACATTCAGTACTTC,CASSTHGGAKNIQYF
.,TRBJ1-5,.,TRBV6-1,TGTGCCAGCAGCCTCGGTGGTCAGCCCCAGCATTTT,CASSLGGQPQHF
.,TRBJ2-5,.,TRBV10-1,TGCGCCAGCAGTGAGTCGCGCGGTGTTGGGGAGACCCAGTACTTC,CASSESRGVGETQYF
few,TRBJ2-7,TRBD1,TRBV9,TGTGCCAGCAGCGTGACAGGGATGGGCGAGCAGTACTTC,CASSVTGMGEQYF
few,TRBJ1-1,.,TRBV28,TGTGCCAGCAGTCCCCGGGGGGGTAACACTGAAGCTTTCTTT,CASSPRGGNTEAFF
.,TRBJ2-7,TRBD2,TRBV6-5,TGTGCCAGCAGAGCACTAGCGGGAGTTCTCTACGAGCAGTACTTC,CASRALAGVLYEQYF
.,TRBJ2-3,.,TRBV5-4,TGTGCCAGCAGCTTGTTGTCCGGGGGACCCACAGATACGCAGTATTTT,CASSLLSGGPTDTQYF
.,TRBJ2-7,TRBD1,TRBV12-3/TRBV12-4,TGTGCCAGCAGTTCGACAGGGGCCTACGAGCAGTACTTC,CASSSTGAYEQYF
.,TRBJ1-1,.,TRBV5-1,TGCGCCAGCAGCTTGGGCGGGGGGGCCAACAATGAAGCTTTCTTT,CASSLGGGANNEAFF
.,TRBJ2-4,.,TRBV10-3,TGTGCCATCAGTGAAGTGACAGGACTAGCCAAAAACATTCAGTACTTC,CAISEVTGLAKNIQYF
.,TRBJ2-5,.,TRBV19,TGTGCCAGTAGTATAAATTCGATCCAAGAGACCCAGTACTTC,CASSINSIQETQYF
.,TRBJ1-3,TRBD1,TRBV29-1,TGCAGCGTTCTTGGAACAGGGGGCGCAGATGGAAACACCATATATTTT,CSVLGTGGADGNTIYF
.,TRBJ2-1,.,TRBV2,TGTGCCAGCAGTGACCTCTCCCGAGACAATGAGCAGTTCTTC,CASSDLSRDNEQFF
once,TRBJ2-5,TRBD1,TRBV7-9,TGTGCCAGCAGCCCGACAGGGGCGGGAAAGACCCAGTACTTC,CASSPTGAGKTQYF
.,TRBJ2-7,TRBD2,TRBV13,TGTGCCAGCAGCCCTAGTTTGGGACTAGCGGGTCACGAGCAGTACTTC,CASSPSLGLAGHEQYF
.,TRBJ2-1,.,TRBV6-2/TRBV6-3,TGTGCCAGCAGCCCCGCTCTCCGGGAGCAGTTCTTC,CASSPALREQFF
.,TRBJ1-4,TRBD1,TRBV28,TGTGCCAGCAGTCCTTCCGGGACAGGATTTGAAAAACTGTTTTTT,CASSPSGTGFEKLFF
.,TRBJ2-7,.,TRBV5-1,TGCGCCAGCAGCTTGGTCGGGCACTCCTACGAGCAGTACTTC,CASSLVGHSYEQYF
.,TRBJ2-5,.,TRBV9,TGTGCCAGCAGCCCCCGGAATTCCGCCAGGGCTCAAGAGACCCAGTACTTC,CASSPRNSARAQETQYF
.,TRBJ2-2,.,TRBV11-2,TGTGCCAGCAGGCATGATAGGGCCGGGGAGCTGTTTTTT,CASRHDRAGELFF
.,TRBJ1-1,.,TRBV3-1,TGTGCCAGCAGCCAAGTCGCCCGCACTGAAGCTTTCTTT,CASSQVARTEAFF
.,TRBJ2-6,.,TRBV20-1,TGCAGTGCTAGAGTGGCGTCGGGCGGGGCCAACGTCCTGACTTTC,CSARVASGGANVLTF
.,TRBJ1-6,.,TRBV20-1,TGCAGTGCCCCGCGGGGCCCCGCGGATTCACCCCTCCACTTT,CSAPRGPADSPLHF
.,TRBJ1-1,.,TRBV18,TGTGCCAGCTCCGTAGGGGGGGAGAACACTGAAGCTTTCTTT,CASSVGGENTEAFF
.,TRBJ2-5,.,TRBV29-1,TGCAGCGTTGAAGCCGAGGGGAAGACCCAGTACTTC,CSVEAEGKTQYF
.,TRBJ1-1,.,TRBV6-1,TGTGCCAGCAGTGAAGCGATGGGGGCGCGAGGGAACACTGAAGCTTTCTTT,CASSEAMGARGNTEAFF
.,TRBJ1-2,.,TRBV20-1,TGCAGTGCTGCTCACAGCACTGCCTATGGCTACACCTTC,CSAAHSTAYGYTF
.,TRBJ2-3,.,TRBV29-1,TGCAGCGTTGAAGATCGGGGCTTCGGGGGCGCAGATACGCAGTATTTT,CSVEDRGFGGADTQYF